This TCR beta chain was found in a study of blood T cell repertoires in COVID-19. Study as a whole: Donors in the United States, Italy and Spain gave samples during acute or convalescent COVID-19. PBMCs, B-cell-depleted T cells, or T cells were the source of the cDNA or gDNA that made up the material.

Per the original methods: Estimated nucleated cell counts came from reference gene primer amplification. Profiled with immunoSEQ multiplex PCR; TCRdb holds only in-frame clones, not every one. Clonal size and the V and J genes are those of that table, whereas D and trimming came from the DNA. The data hold 130,000 or so clones, with 75% to 90% observed a single time. V dropped 1 base and J dropped 0 bases, with 10 bases sitting between them. This CDR3 has 15 amino acids. The germline V gene has CDR1 SSHAT and CDR2 FNYEAQ (reference sequence). The chain has TRBV7-7 and TRBJ2-7; TRBD1 is a possible D gene (5 bases). The sequenced sample consisted of peripheral blood. This TCR was sampled from a man aged 50 to 59 with active or convalescent COVID-19. As DNA, the CDR3 is TGTGCCAGCAGCTTAGGGGCAGGGATCTCCTACGAGCAGTACTTC. Its translation: CASSLGAGISYEQYF.